This T cell receptor (beta chain) stems from a study of blood T cell repertoires in COVID-19. As for the study in general: COVID-19 samples collected from the United States, Italy and Spain covered acute and convalescent phases. From T cells, B-cell-depleted T cells, or PBMCs came the material, which was cDNA or gDNA.

In the original analysis: Amplification from reference gene primers served as the basis for estimated nucleated cell counts. Assay used: immunoSEQ multiplex PCR; TCRdb lists only in-frame clones, some missing. The DNA gave D and trimming, while V, J and clone size come from that table. The profile shows hundreds of thousands of clones, roughly 86% of them singletons. This CDR3 has 14 residues. Unmatched junction bases numbered 8, after V lost 7 bases and J lost 3 bases. The germline V gene has CDR1 SNHLY and CDR2 FYNNEI. The rearrangement joins TRBV2 to TRBJ2-7; 8 positions match TRBD2. The clonotype was recovered from a man aged 65 to 85 with acute or convalescent COVID-19. The sample consisted of peripheral blood. This chain's CDR3 is CASTTGGVVYEQYF. CDR3 sequence (DNA): TGTGCCAGCACGACCGGGGGGGTAGTCTACGAGCAGTACTTC.